The rows below give T cell receptor beta chains drawn from one sample of a study of control samples from healthy donors and cancer patients. The assay was immunoSEQ multiplex PCR, and TCRdb's table has in-frame clones only and misses some. The table has tens of thousands of clones, around 83% seen once. Sequenced sample: blood. The receptors originated from a woman between 45 and 60 years old in good health. CDR3s include the opening cysteine and the closing phenylalanine or tryptophan. The D gene is left open where the match is weak. Clone size is not always given. Where it is, it says once, few, many or a class for expanded clones.

>TRBJ2-5|TRBD2|once|TRBV14
CASSLAGGAETQYF
TGTGCCAGCAGTCTAGCGGGAGGGGCAGAGACCCAGTACTTC
>TRBJ1-2|NA|NA|TRBV28
CASSLGRGYTF
TGTGCCAGCAGTTTGGGGCGAGGCTACACCTTC
>TRBJ1-1|NA|NA|TRBV21-1
CASSQGRYEAFF
TGTGCCAGCAGCCAGGGACGCTATGAAGCTTTCTTT
>TRBJ2-1|TRBD2|NA|TRBV7-2
CASRSLAGWANEQFF
TGTGCCAGCAGATCACTAGCGGGGTGGGCGAATGAGCAGTTCTTC
>TRBJ2-3|NA|NA|TRBV5-1
CASTTDSPSTDTQYF
TGCGCCAGCACCACAGACAGTCCTAGCACAGATACGCAGTATTTT
>TRBJ2-5|NA|NA|TRBV5-1
CASNKGSRETQYF
TGCGCCAGCAATAAAGGATCGCGGGAGACCCAGTACTTC
>TRBJ2-5|NA|NA|TRBV28
CASSFPSEGWETQYF
TGTGCCAGCAGTTTCCCCTCCGAGGGGTGGGAGACCCAGTACTTC
>TRBJ2-5|TRBD2|NA|TRBV5-4
CASSDQRGQETQYF
TGTGCCAGCAGCGACCAGCGGGGGCAAGAGACCCAGTACTTC
>TRBJ1-5|TRBD1|NA|TRBV6-5
CASSTGQGGNQPQHF
TGTGCCAGCAGTACCGGACAGGGTGGTAATCAGCCCCAGCATTTT
>TRBJ2-1|TRBD1|NA|TRBV15
CATSSSGQGGKFF
TGTGCCACCAGCAGTTCGGGACAGGGAGGAAAGTTCTTC
>TRBJ2-7|NA|NA|TRBV4-2
CASSHREEVGVYEQYF
TGTGCCAGCAGCCACAGGGAAGAAGTGGGGGTCTACGAGCAGTACTTC
>TRBJ2-7|TRBD1|NA|TRBV7-2
CASSNRGRYEQYF
TGTGCCAGCAGCAACAGGGGGCGCTACGAGCAGTACTTC
>TRBJ2-1|TRBD2|NA|TRBV18
CASSRTSGNDEQFF
TGTGCCAGCTCACGGACTAGCGGGAACGATGAGCAGTTCTTC
>TRBJ1-5|TRBD1|NA|TRBV4-2
CASSQDFGGHMAQGANQPQHF
TGTGCCAGCAGCCAAGATTTTGGGGGACATATGGCACAGGGGGCCAATCAGCCCCAGCATTTT
>TRBJ1-1|NA|NA|TRBV4-3
CASSQDFRNTEAFF
TGCGCCAGCAGCCAAGATTTCAGGAACACTGAAGCTTTCTTT
>TRBJ1-5|NA|few|TRBV18
CASSPPAAGNQPQHF
TGTGCCAGCTCACCACCGGCCGCAGGCAATCAGCCCCAGCATTTT
>TRBJ2-1|TRBD2|NA|TRBV29-1
CSAKGLAGAQVYNEQFF
TGCAGCGCAAAGGGACTAGCGGGAGCTCAGGTCTACAATGAGCAGTTCTTC
>TRBJ2-7|TRBD2|NA|TRBV5-1
CASSLGTSGISSYEQYF
TGCGCCAGCAGCTTAGGGACTAGCGGGATCTCCTCCTACGAGCAGTACTTC
>TRBJ2-1|TRBD2|NA|TRBV5-1
CASNPGTSVNEQFF
TGCGCCAGCAACCCCGGGACTAGCGTAAATGAGCAGTTCTTC
>TRBJ2-3|NA|NA|TRBV10-3
CAISETGDTQYF
TGTGCCATCAGTGAGACTGGAGATACGCAGTATTTT
>TRBJ1-5|NA|NA|TRBV5-5
CASSLRGVSGGNQPQHF
TGTGCCAGCAGCTTGAGGGGCGTCTCTGGGGGCAATCAGCCCCAGCATTTT
>TRBJ1-4|NA|NA|TRBV5-5
CASSRTVSTNEKLFF
TGTGCCAGCAGCCGAACGGTTTCGACTAATGAAAAACTGTTTTTT
>TRBJ1-1|TRBD1|once|TRBV6-2/TRBV6-3
CASSYRQGWDTEAFF
TGTGCCAGCAGTTACCGACAGGGATGGGACACTGAAGCTTTCTTT
>TRBJ1-2|NA|NA|TRBV27
CASSFGQGGGYTF
TGTGCCAGCAGTTTTGGGCAGGGCGGCGGCTACACCTTC
>TRBJ1-4|TRBD1|NA|TRBV5-4
CASSLDRGRPNEKLFF
TGTGCCAGCAGCTTGGACAGGGGGAGACCTAATGAAAAACTGTTTTTT
>TRBJ1-5|NA|NA|TRBV2
CASSAGSNQPQHF
TGTGCCAGCAGTGCGGGAAGCAATCAGCCCCAGCATTTT
>TRBJ2-7|NA|NA|TRBV9
CASSGRGADEQYF
TGTGCCAGCAGCGGACGGGGCGCGGACGAGCAGTACTTC
>TRBJ1-6|NA|few|TRBV19
CASSVGGSSYNSPLHF
TGTGCCAGTAGTGTGGGCGGGAGCTCCTATAATTCACCCCTCCACTTT
>TRBJ1-1|NA|NA|TRBV3-1/TRBV3-2
CASSQRQLNTEAFF
TGTGCCAGCAGCCAGAGACAGCTGAACACTGAAGCTTTCTTT
>TRBJ2-3|NA|NA|TRBV6-4
CASSVAPTTDTQYF
TGTGCCAGCAGTGTCGCCCCTACCACAGATACGCAGTATTTT
>TRBJ2-1|NA|once|TRBV11-3
CASSPRTGGDEQFF
TGTGCCAGCAGCCCCCGGACAGGAGGGGATGAGCAGTTCTTC
>TRBJ2-7|NA|once|TRBV25-1
CASSESGRPEQYF
TGTGCCAGCAGTGAATCTGGGAGGCCCGAGCAGTACTTC
>TRBJ2-7|NA|NA|TRBV5-8
CASRGLIPGNPSVEQYF
TGTGCCAGCAGAGGACTGATTCCAGGGAATCCCTCTGTGGAGCAGTACTTC
>TRBJ2-5|NA|NA|TRBV6-1
CASSDATMETQYF
TGTGCCAGCAGTGATGCCACTATGGAGACCCAGTACTTC
>TRBJ2-3|NA|NA|TRBV2
CASNEDTQYF
TGTGCCAGCAATGAAGATACGCAGTATTTT
>TRBJ1-1|NA|once|TRBV5-5
CASSLEWGTTEAFF
TGTGCCAGCAGCTTGGAGTGGGGGACCACTGAAGCTTTCTTT
>TRBJ2-5|NA|NA|TRBV2
CASTELGGTQYF
TGTGCCAGCACCGAATTAGGCGGGACCCAGTACTTC
>TRBJ2-7|NA|NA|TRBV3-1/TRBV3-2
CASSQGGGSSYEQYF
TGTGCCAGCAGCCAAGGAGGAGGTAGCTCCTACGAGCAGTACTTC
>TRBJ2-3|NA|few|TRBV7-9
CASRGPPSAGTDTQYF
TGTGCCAGCAGGGGGCCGCCCTCCGCAGGCACAGATACGCAGTATTTT
>TRBJ1-2|TRBD1|NA|TRBV7-2
CASRRDRAGYTF
TGTGCCAGCAGGCGGGACAGGGCTGGCTACACCTTC
>TRBJ1-2|TRBD1|once|TRBV5-4
CASSLAGQGAEYGYTF
TGTGCCAGCAGCTTGGCCGGGCAGGGGGCAGAGTATGGCTACACCTTC
>TRBJ1-2|TRBD1|NA|TRBV5-1
CASSTTGAGYTF
TGCGCCAGCAGCACAACAGGGGCTGGCTACACCTTC